This T cell receptor beta chain came from a study of regulatory T cells in long-lasting Graves disease. Whole-study findings and limits: New patients shared around 1,000 public clonotypes, and persistent patients shared more, with around 2,600.

This CDR3 is 18 amino acids long. CDR1 and CDR2 from the germline V gene are SGDLS and YYNGEE. V lost 3 bases to trimming and J lost 5 bases; unmatched junction nucleotides: 16. iRepertoire HTBI primers and Arm-PCR of CDR3 regions built TCR beta libraries. TCRdb called the multiplex PCR reads again in MiXCR, with one record for every CDR3 protein. The sample holds around 500,000 distinct CDR3 sequences, roughly 16% seen once. Time point defined: newly diagnosed GD, antithyroid drugs for less than 3 months. Preparation of the TCR library used RNA extracted from PBMCs. Notes on this clonotype: Its antigen is not known.

This sample also belongs to another study, concerning T cells in Graves' hyperthyroidism and ophthalmopathy.

The chain uses TRBV9 and TRBJ2-1, with 8 bases fitting TRBD2. The material was peripheral blood mononuclear cells (PBMCs), obtained at new diagnosis, from a patient treated with antithyroid drugs. The receptor was isolated from a woman aged 40-60 years with Graves disease. The CDR3 DNA reads as TGTGCCAGCAGCGCGCCTCCGGGACTAGGGGCCGGGGACAATGAGCAGTTCTTC. Translation: CASSAPPGLGAGDNEQFF.